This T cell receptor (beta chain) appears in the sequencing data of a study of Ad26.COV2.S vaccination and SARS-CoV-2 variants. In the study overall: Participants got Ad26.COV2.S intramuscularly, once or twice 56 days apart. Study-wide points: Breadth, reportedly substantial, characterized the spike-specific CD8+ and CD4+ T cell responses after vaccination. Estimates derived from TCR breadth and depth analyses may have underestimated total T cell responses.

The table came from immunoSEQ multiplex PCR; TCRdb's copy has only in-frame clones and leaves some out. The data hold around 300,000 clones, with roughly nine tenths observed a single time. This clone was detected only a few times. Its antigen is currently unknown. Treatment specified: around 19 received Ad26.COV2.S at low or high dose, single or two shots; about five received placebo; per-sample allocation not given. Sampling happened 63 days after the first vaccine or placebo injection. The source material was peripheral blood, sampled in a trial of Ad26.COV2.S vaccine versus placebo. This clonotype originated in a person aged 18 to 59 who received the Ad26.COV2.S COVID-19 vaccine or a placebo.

The CDR3 nucleotides read TGCGCCAGCAGCTTGGATGTGGGGCAGAACACCGGGGAGCTGTTTTTT. Amino acid sequence: CASSLDVGQNTGELFF. The genes are TRBV5-1 and TRBJ2-2; weak D call: TRBD1 (5 bases). V was cut by 0 bases and J by 1 base, with 10 bases left in between. The CDR3 length is 16 residues. The germline V gene encodes CDR1 SGHRS and CDR2 YFSETQ.